Each of the 29 T cell receptor beta chains below was sequenced from the same sample in a study of control samples from healthy donors and cancer patients. Sequencing was performed with immunoSEQ multiplex PCR; in TCRdb, only in-frame clones are kept and a portion is missing. This table has around 190,000 clones, approximately 94% appearing once. The source material was blood. The receptor source for this set is a man aged 25-45 years in good health.

The chain recombines TRBV4-3 with TRBJ2-6; a weak D match, TRBD1 (5 bases). V lost 0 bases and J 0 bases, leaving 9 bases between the germline ends. Germline V gene data show CDR1 as LGHNA and CDR2 as YSLEER. This CDR3 has 17 amino acids. The CDR3, as DNA: TGCGCCAGCAGCCAAGACAGGGCGTACTCTGGGGCCAACGTCCTGACTTTC. Translating gives CASSQDRAYSGANVLTF.

This rearrangement joins TRBV27 to TRBJ2-4, with a weak D call TRBD1 (5 bases). The V gene's germline CDR1 is MNHEY and CDR2 SMNVEV (reference sequence). The CDR3 runs to 16 residues. V was clipped by 2 bases and J by 2 bases, with 13 bases between them. CDR3 in amino acids: CASSLVAGSTKNIQYF. CDR3 in DNA: TGTGCCAGCAGTTTAGTTGCAGGGTCAACCAAAAACATTCAGTACTTC.

The rearrangement uses TRBV5-1 and TRBJ2-7; 7 bases line up with TRBD1. V trimming: 4 bases; J trimming: 2 bases; junction bases outside the gene matches: 6. The CDR3 loop spans 14 amino acids. Germline loops: CDR1 SGHRS, CDR2 YFSETQ. The CDR3 protein is CASSPGTVTYEQYF. In DNA, the CDR3 is TGCGCCAGCAGCCCTGGGACAGTAACCTACGAGCAGTACTTC. Variable domain in full (rest from reference TRBV5-1 and TRBJ2-7): KAGVTQTPRYLIKTRGQQVTLSCSPISGHRSVSWYQQTPGQGLQFLFEYFSETQRNKGNFPGRFSGRQFSNSRSEMNVSTLELGDSALYLCASSPGTVTYEQYFGPGTRLTVT.

The chain carries TRBV10-3 and TRBJ1-1, with D hard to call. Deletions cut 8 bases from V and 0 bases from J, with 10 bases between. Germline V gene lookup returns CDR1 ENHRY and CDR2 SYGVKD. CDR3 length: 13 residues. The CDR3 coding sequence is TGTGCCATCGGCCAGGTCATGAACACTGAAGCTTTCTTT. Translation: CAIGQVMNTEAFF.

This clone was seen a single time. The chain joins TRBV21-1 to TRBJ2-1; TRBD2 is taken as the D call from the table, unchecked against the DNA. TRBV21-1 is reported as a pseudogene. This CDR3 region has 16 residues. Here the CDR3 reads CASSKASGSSYNEQFF. The DNA of the CDR3 is TGTGCCAGCAGCAAAGCTAGCGGGAGCTCCTACAATGAGCAGTTCTTC.

The chain couples TRBV29-1 to TRBJ1-2; 8 bases map to TRBD1. This CDR3 is 13 amino acids long. Germline CDR1 and CDR2: SQVTM and ANQGSEA. Losses at the gene ends were 5 bases for V and 8 bases for J; bases not matched to a gene: 10. CDR3 loop: CSVTLMTGDGYTF. The CDR3 coding sequence is TGCAGCGTTACTTTAATGACAGGGGACGGCTACACCTTC.

This sequence joins TRBV13 and TRBJ2-3; a possible D gene is TRBD2 (5 bases). This CDR3 has 18 amino acids. Germline V CDR1 and CDR2: PRHDT, FYEKMQ (reference sequence). V shed 0 bases and J shed 4 bases, with 20 bases lying between them. CDR3 in DNA: TGTGCCAGCAGCTTAGGCCTAAGAGGGTCTTTGGTGCCAGATACGCAGTATTTT. Protein product: CASSLGLRGSLVPDTQYF.

The rearrangement joins TRBV19 to TRBJ1-2; TRBD1 matches at 7 bases. Per germline, CDR1 LNHDA and CDR2 SQIVND (reference sequence). The CDR3 is made up of 16 amino acids. V was clipped by 5 bases and J by 7 bases; unmatched bases: 16. The CDR3 region has the DNA TGTGCCAGTAGTCTCATCGAGACAGGGAGAATTTCTGGCTACACCTTC. Residues: CASSLIETGRISGYTF.

The rearrangement uses TRBV7-3 and TRBJ2-7; tentatively, D is TRBD2 (5 bases). The CDR3 consists of 13 residues. In germline, CDR1 is SGHTA, CDR2 FQGTGA. With 0 bases removed from V and 4 bases from J, the gap between germline ends came to 7 bases. CDR3 nucleotides: TGTGCCAGCAGCTTAACGAGGGAGTACGAGCAGTACTTC. Protein product: CASSLTREYEQYF. Supplemented by reference TRBV7-3 and TRBJ2-7, the full variable domain reads GAGVSQTPSNKVTEKGKYVELRCDPISGHTALYWYRQSLGQGPEFLIYFQGTGAADDSGLPNDRFFAVRPEGSVSTLKIQRTERGDSAVYLCASSLTREYEQYFGPGTRLTVT.

This chain uses TRBV7-2 with TRBJ2-7; D is perhaps TRBD2 (5 bases). V was clipped by 1 base and J by 0 bases, with 13 bases between them. The CDR3 has 16 amino acids. Germline CDR1 SGHTA, CDR2 FQGNSA. This CDR3 reads CASSLGSSLSSYEQYF. The CDR3 nucleotides read TGTGCCAGCAGCTTAGGGTCTAGCTTAAGCTCCTACGAGCAGTACTTC.

The chain carries TRBV19 and TRBJ1-5; 10 positions agree with TRBD1. V trimming: 4 bases; J trimming: 5 bases; junction bases outside the gene matches: 2. CDR3 length equals 14 residues. Germline V gene lookup returns CDR1 LNHDA and CDR2 SQIVND (reference sequence). CDR3 residues: CASSTDRGHQPQHF. CDR3 coding DNA: TGTGCCAGTAGTACCGACAGGGGGCATCAGCCCCAGCATTTT.

The chain recombines TRBV29-1 with TRBJ2-1; TRBD1 aligns across 11 bases. Trimming took 4 bases from V and 9 from J; bases not matched to a gene: 2. Looked up from germline, CDR1 is SQVTM and CDR2 is ANQGSEA. CDR3 size: 12 residues. The CDR3, as DNA: TGCAGCGTTGGGGGACAGGGGGGTGAGCAGTTCTTC. Residues: CSVGGQGGEQFF.

This clone has only a few counts. The rearrangement joins TRBV10-2 to TRBJ2-1; 11 positions agree with TRBD2. V lost 5 bases to trimming and J lost 1 base; unmatched junction nucleotides: 7. The CDR3 spans 17 residues. CDR1 and CDR2 from the germline V gene are WSHSY and SAAADI. The CDR3 reads CASSSTSGRNSYNEQFF. The CDR3 DNA reads as TGCGCCAGCAGTTCCACTAGCGGGAGAAATTCCTACAATGAGCAGTTCTTC.

This chain links TRBV4-2 with TRBJ1-6; D call uncertain. The CDR3 sequence is 16 residues long. Germline CDR1 is LGHNA and CDR2 is YNFKEQ. V shed 1 base and J shed 0 bases, with 7 bases lying between them. The CDR3 coding sequence is TGTGCCAGCAGCCAAGGAAGGAGCTCCTATAATTCACCCCTCCACTTT. Protein: CASSQGRSSYNSPLHF.

The rearrangement links TRBV27 to TRBJ2-7; D is uncertain. The CDR3 spans 13 residues. Trimming stripped 4 bases from V and 2 bases from J, with 9 bases between. The germline CDR1 and CDR2 sequences are MNHEY and SMNVEV (reference sequence). The CDR3 bases are TGTGCCAGCAGTTCTCGAACTACCTACGAGCAGTACTTC. Translating gives CASSSRTTYEQYF.

V gene TRBV12-3 or TRBV12-4 combines with J gene TRBJ1-2; 9 bases agree with TRBD1. With 5 bases clipped from V and 7 bases from J, the junction kept 2 bases outside the gene matches. The CDR3 sequence is 12 residues long. Here the CDR3 DNA reads TGTGCCAGCAGTGGGGACAGGGTTGGCTACACCTTC. Translated, it gives CASSGDRVGYTF.

J is TRBJ1-1 and V is TRBV5-1, with a weak D call TRBD1 (6 bases). CDR1 is SGHRS, CDR2 YFSETQ, per germline. The CDR3 is 16 residues long. V was clipped by 0 bases and J by 0 bases, with 12 bases between them. CDR3 in amino acids: CASSLVEGTMNTEAFF. As DNA, the CDR3 is TGCGCCAGCAGCTTGGTGGAGGGGACAATGAACACTGAAGCTTTCTTT.

The genes are TRBV18 and TRBJ2-7; 10 nucleotides match TRBD2. Germline values: CDR1 KGHSH, CDR2 LQKENI. The CDR3 loop spans 16 amino acids. With V trimmed by 4 bases and J by 4 bases, 10 bases remained unmatched. CDR3 DNA sequence: TGTGCCAGCTCACTGAGCCCCGGGACTAGCGCGTACGAGCAGTACTTC. This codes for CASSLSPGTSAYEQYF.

The gene calls are TRBV27 and TRBJ2-7; 10 bases agree with TRBD2. The CDR3 sequence is 18 residues long. The V gene's germline CDR1 is MNHEY and CDR2 SMNVEV (reference sequence). V gave up 0 bases and J gave up 0 bases; unmatched junction bases: 8. The CDR3 protein is CASSLSPSSGRSSYEQYF. CDR3 sequence (DNA): TGTGCCAGCAGTTTATCGCCTAGTAGCGGGAGGAGCTCCTACGAGCAGTACTTC.

CDR3 DNA: TGTGCCAGCACTGACAGGGTCTCCCTCTCTGGGGCCAACGTCCTGACTTTC. Its protein product is CASTDRVSLSGANVLTF. The V gene is TRBV6-1, the J gene TRBJ2-6; 7 positions agree with TRBD1. V dropped 7 bases and J dropped 0; count of bases not matched to a gene: 9. Germline CDR1 and CDR2: MNHNS and SASEGT. The CDR3 loop spans 17 amino acids.

Note on this clone: The sample holds other DNA sequences that translate to the same CDR3. This chain joins TRBV20-1 and TRBJ1-3; no definite D call. Trimming took 3 bases from V and 4 from J, leaving 4 bases between them. There are 11 residues in the CDR3. Germline V gene sequence: CDR1 DFQATT, CDR2 SNEGSKA (reference sequence). The CDR3 loop is CSARGGNTIYF. Written as DNA, the CDR3 is TGCAGTGCTAGGGGCGGAAACACCATATATTTT.

The genes are TRBV2 and TRBJ1-2, with 10 bases lining up with TRBD1. The CDR3 loop spans 14 amino acids. V lost 3 bases and J lost 7; bases outside the gene matches: 5. The germline V gene encodes CDR1 SNHLY and CDR2 FYNNEI. Written as DNA, the CDR3 is TGTGCCAGCAGTGACGGGACAGGGGCATTTGGCTACACCTTC. Its protein is CASSDGTGAFGYTF.

The chain couples TRBV5-1 to TRBJ2-3, with D perhaps matching TRBD2 (6 bases). Germline assignment: CDR1 SGHRS and CDR2 YFSETQ. CDR3 length: 16 residues. V was clipped by 0 bases and J by 0 bases, with 11 bases between them. CDR3 sequence: CASSLEWAGSTDTQYF. CDR3 in DNA: TGCGCCAGCAGCTTGGAATGGGCGGGGAGCACAGATACGCAGTATTTT.

The V call is TRBV9, the J call TRBJ2-7; 10 bases are a match to TRBD2. In germline, CDR1 is SGDLS, CDR2 YYNGEE. V trimming: 8 bases; J trimming: 2 bases; junction bases outside the gene matches: 13. The CDR3 runs to 16 residues. The CDR3, as DNA: TGTGCCAGTTCCCCATCGAGGACTAGCGGAACCTACGAGCAGTACTTC. Amino acids: CASSPSRTSGTYEQYF.

This chain uses TRBV5-1 with TRBJ2-7; 8 nucleotides line up with TRBD1. In germline, CDR1 is SGHRS, CDR2 YFSETQ. The CDR3 has 15 residues. Trimming cost V 0 bases and J 4 bases; bases outside gene matches: 6. The CDR3 nucleotides read TGCGCCAGCAGCTTGGGCGGGACAGGAGGATACGAGCAGTACTTC. This translates into CASSLGGTGGYEQYF.

The CDR3 loop is CASSPGPRIEKLFF. DNA of the CDR3: TGTGCCAGCAGTCCAGGGCCACGAATTGAAAAACTGTTTTTT. The V and J genes are TRBV27 and TRBJ1-4; D may be TRBD1 (5 bases). V was pared by 5 bases and J by 7 bases, with 14 bases between. CDR1 is MNHEY and CDR2 is SMNVEV in the germline V gene (reference sequence). The CDR3 covers 14 residues.

For the CDR3, the DNA is TGTGCCAGCAGCTTAGGGCAGGTGCTGGGCGAGCAGTACTTC. The encoded protein is CASSLGQVLGEQYF. The rearrangement links TRBV7-3 to TRBJ2-7; D not certain. The CDR3 sequence is 14 residues long. V was trimmed by 2 bases and J by 6 bases, leaving 14 bases between them. In germline, CDR1 is SGHTA, CDR2 FQGTGA.

The rearrangement joins TRBV2 to TRBJ1-1; no firm D call. CDR3 size: 13 residues. With 7 bases removed from V and 2 bases from J, the gap between germline ends came to 11 bases. Looked up from germline, CDR1 is SNHLY and CDR2 is FYNNEI. CDR3 in DNA: TGTGCCAGCAAAGGACGGCAAAACACTGAAGCTTTCTTT. Amino acids: CASKGRQNTEAFF. The full variable domain, its missing parts supplied by reference TRBV2 and TRBJ1-1, is EPEVTQTPSHQVTQMGQEVILRCVPISNHLYFYWYRQILGQKVEFLVSFYNNEISEKSEIFDDQFSVERPDGSNFTLKIRSTKLEDSAMYFCASKGRQNTEAFFGQGTRLTVV.

The gene calls are TRBV11-2 and TRBJ2-7; 8 positions match TRBD1. V gave up 6 bases and J gave up 0 bases; unmatched junction bases: 10. The CDR3 totals 16 residues. Germline-derived CDR1 and CDR2 are SGHAT and FQNNGV. CDR3 residues: CASRRGQGEYSYEQYF. The CDR3 DNA reads as TGTGCCAGCAGACGCGGACAGGGCGAATACTCCTACGAGCAGTACTTC. The variable domain in full, completed from reference TRBV11-2 and TRBJ2-7, reads EAGVAQSPRYKIIEKRQSVAFWCNPISGHATLYWYQQILGQGPKLLIQFQNNGVVDDSQLPKDRFSAERLKGVDSTLKIQPAKLEDSAVYLCASRRGQGEYSYEQYFGPGTRLTVT.